This T cell receptor beta chain was identified in a study of T cell responses to AZD1222 COVID-19 vaccine. Study-level findings and limits: Clonal diversity was possibly underestimated, and the donors were mostly white British, with more females. CD4 TCRs associated with vaccination spanned spike, dominating at 160-218 and 743-854. Among AZD1222 vaccinees, only 5 to 7 were seropositive at baseline.

With respect to this clone: The antigen is unknown.

The CDR3 length is 18 residues. CDR1 and CDR2 (germline): MGHRA, YSYEKL. The V gene lost 0 bases and the J gene lost 6 bases, with 20 bases spanning the gap. Produced via immunoSEQ multiplex PCR; TCRdb's table is partial and in-frame only. The repertoire has about 130,000 clones, around 93% of them found once; the top ten carry about 6.7%. The sample was peripheral blood, taken 28 days after the second AZD1222 dose. The J gene is TRBJ2-2, the V gene TRBV4-1, with TRBD1 as a possible D gene (6 bases). The receptor's source is an adult who received the AZD1222 COVID-19 vaccine. CDR3 loop: CASSQDDITGRGAGELFF. CDR3 DNA: TGCGCCAGCAGCCAAGATGACATAACAGGGAGAGGCGCCGGGGAGCTGTTTTTT.